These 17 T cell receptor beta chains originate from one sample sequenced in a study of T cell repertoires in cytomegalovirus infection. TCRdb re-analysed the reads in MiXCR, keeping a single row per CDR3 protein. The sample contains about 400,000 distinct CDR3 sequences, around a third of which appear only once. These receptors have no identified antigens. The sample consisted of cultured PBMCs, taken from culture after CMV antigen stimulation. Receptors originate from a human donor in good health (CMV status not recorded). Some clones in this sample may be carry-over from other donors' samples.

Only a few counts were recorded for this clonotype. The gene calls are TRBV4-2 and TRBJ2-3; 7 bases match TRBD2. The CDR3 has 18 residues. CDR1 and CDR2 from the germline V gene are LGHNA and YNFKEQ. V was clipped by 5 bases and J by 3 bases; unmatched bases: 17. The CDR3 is CASSIGPLAAPPTDTQYF. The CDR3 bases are TGTGCCAGCAGCATTGGCCCCCTAGCGGCACCTCCAACAGATACGCAGTATTTT.

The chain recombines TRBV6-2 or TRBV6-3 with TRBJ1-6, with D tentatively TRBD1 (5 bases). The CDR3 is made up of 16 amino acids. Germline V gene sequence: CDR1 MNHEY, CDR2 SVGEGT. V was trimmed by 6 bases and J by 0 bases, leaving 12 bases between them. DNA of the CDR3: TGTGCCAGCAGCCGGGGCCTCATCTCCTATAATTCACCCCTCCACTTT. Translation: CASSRGLISYNSPLHF.

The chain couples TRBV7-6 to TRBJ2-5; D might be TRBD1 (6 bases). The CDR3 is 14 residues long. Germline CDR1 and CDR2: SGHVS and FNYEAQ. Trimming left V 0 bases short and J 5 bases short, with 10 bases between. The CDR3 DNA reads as TGTGCCAGCAGCTTAGCGACAGGCGGGGAGACCCAGTACTTC. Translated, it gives CASSLATGGETQYF.

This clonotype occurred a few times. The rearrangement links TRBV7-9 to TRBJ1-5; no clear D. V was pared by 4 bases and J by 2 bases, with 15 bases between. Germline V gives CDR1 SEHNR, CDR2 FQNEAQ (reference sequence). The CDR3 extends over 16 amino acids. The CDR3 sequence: CASSSEGSQGNQPQHF. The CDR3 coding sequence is TGTGCCAGCAGCTCCGAAGGTAGTCAGGGCAATCAGCCCCAGCATTTT.

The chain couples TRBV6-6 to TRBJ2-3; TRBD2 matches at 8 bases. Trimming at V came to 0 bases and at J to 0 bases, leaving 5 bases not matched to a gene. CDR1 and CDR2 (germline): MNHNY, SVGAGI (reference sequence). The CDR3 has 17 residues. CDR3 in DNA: TGTGCCAGCAGTTACTCCCGGACTAGCTCTAGCACAGATACGCAGTATTTT. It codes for CASSYSRTSSSTDTQYF.

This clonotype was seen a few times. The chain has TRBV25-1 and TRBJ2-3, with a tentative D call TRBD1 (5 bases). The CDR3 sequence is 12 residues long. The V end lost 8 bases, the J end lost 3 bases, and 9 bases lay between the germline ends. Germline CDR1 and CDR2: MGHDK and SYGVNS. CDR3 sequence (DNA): TGTGCCAGCGGGGCCGGAACAGATACGCAGTATTTT. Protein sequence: CASGAGTDTQYF.

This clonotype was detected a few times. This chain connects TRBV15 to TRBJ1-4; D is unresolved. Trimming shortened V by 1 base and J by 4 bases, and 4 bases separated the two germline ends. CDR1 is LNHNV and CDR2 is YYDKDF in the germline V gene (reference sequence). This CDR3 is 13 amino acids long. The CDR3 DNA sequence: TGTGCCACCAGCAGAGGCAATAATGAAAAACTGTTTTTT. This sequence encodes CATSRGNNEKLFF.

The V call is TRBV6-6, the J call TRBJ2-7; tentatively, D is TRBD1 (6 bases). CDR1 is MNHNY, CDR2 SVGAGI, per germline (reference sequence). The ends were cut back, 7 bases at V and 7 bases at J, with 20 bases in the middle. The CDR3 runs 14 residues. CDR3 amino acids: CASTPGQAVREQYV. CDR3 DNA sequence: TGTGCCAGCACTCCGGGACAAGCGGTCCGGGAGCAGTACGTC.

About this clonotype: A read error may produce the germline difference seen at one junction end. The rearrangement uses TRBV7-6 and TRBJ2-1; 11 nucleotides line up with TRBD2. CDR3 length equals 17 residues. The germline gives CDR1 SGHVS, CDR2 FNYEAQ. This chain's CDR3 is CASSPPRGLADYNEQFF. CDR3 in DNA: TGTGCTAGCAGCCCCCCCCGGGGACTAGCGGACTACAATGAGCAGTTCTTC.

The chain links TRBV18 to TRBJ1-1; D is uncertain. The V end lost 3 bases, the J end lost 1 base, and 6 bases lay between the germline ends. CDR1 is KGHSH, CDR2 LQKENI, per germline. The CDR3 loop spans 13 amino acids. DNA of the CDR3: TGTGCCAGCTCACCCGTCTCGAACACTGAAGCTTTCTTT. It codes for CASSPVSNTEAFF.

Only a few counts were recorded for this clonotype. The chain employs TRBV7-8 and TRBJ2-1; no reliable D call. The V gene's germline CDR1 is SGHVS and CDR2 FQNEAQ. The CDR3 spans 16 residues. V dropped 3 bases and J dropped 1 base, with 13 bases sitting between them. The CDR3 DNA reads TGTGCCAGCAGCTTTAGTAGTGGCGGATCCTACAATGAGCAGTTCTTC. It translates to CASSFSSGGSYNEQFF. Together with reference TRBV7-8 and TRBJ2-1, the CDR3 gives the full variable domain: GAGVSQSPRYKVAKRGQDVALRCDPISGHVSLFWYQQALGQGPEFLTYFQNEAQLDKSGLPSDRFFAERPEGSVSTLKIQRTQQEDSAVYLCASSFSSGGSYNEQFFGPGTRLTVL.

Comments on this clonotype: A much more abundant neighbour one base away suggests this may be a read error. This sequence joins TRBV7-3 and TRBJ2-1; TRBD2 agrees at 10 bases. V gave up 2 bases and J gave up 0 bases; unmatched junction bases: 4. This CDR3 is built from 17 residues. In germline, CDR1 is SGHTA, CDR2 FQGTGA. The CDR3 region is CASSLEASGSSYNEQFF. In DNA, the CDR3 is TGTGCCAGCAGCTTAGAAGCTAGCGGGAGCTCCTACAATGAGCAGTTCTTC.

The CDR3 protein is CQIGTGMDPHFNYGYTF. The CDR3 DNA is TGCCAAATAGGGACAGGAATGGACCCGCATTTTAACTATGGCTACACCTTC. This chain uses TRBV20-1 with TRBJ1-2, with 8 bases identical to TRBD1. Germline V gene sequence: CDR1 DFQATT, CDR2 SNEGSKA (reference sequence). The CDR3 is 17 residues long.

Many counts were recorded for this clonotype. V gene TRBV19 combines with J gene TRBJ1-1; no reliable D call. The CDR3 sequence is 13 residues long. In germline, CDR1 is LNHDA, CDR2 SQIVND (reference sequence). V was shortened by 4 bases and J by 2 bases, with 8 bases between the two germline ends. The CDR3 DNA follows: TGTGCCAGTAGTACGGAGTACAACACTGAAGCTTTCTTT. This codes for CASSTEYNTEAFF.

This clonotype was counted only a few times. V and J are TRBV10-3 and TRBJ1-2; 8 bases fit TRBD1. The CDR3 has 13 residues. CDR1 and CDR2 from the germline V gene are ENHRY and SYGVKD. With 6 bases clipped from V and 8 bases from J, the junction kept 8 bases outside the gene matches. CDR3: CAIRQGDFGGYTF. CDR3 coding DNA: TGTGCCATCAGACAGGGGGATTTCGGGGGCTACACCTTC.

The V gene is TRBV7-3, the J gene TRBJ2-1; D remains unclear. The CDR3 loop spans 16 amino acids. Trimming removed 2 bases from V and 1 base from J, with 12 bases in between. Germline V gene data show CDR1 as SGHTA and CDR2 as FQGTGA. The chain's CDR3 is CASSLGLSQSYNEQFF. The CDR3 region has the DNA TGTGCCAGCAGCTTAGGATTAAGTCAATCCTACAATGAGCAGTTCTTC.

CDR3 sequence reads: CASSATVTARNEQFF. CDR3 nucleotides: TGTGCCAGCAGCGCAACGGTAACCGCCCGAAATGAGCAGTTCTTC. V is TRBV11-3 and J is TRBJ2-1; D remains ambiguous. V was cut by 5 bases and J by 7 bases, with 18 bases left in between. The CDR3 length is 15 residues. Germline CDR1 and CDR2: SGHNT and YENEEA. Supplemented by reference TRBV11-3 and TRBJ2-1, the full variable domain reads EAGVVQSPRYKIIEKKQPVAFWCNPISGHNTLYWYLQNLGQGPELLIRYENEEAVDDSQLPKDRFSAERLKGVDSTLKIQPAELGDSAVYLCASSATVTARNEQFFGPGTRLTVL.